What follows are 14 T cell receptor beta chains derived from one specimen sequenced in a study of blood T cell repertoires in COVID-19 (dated by TCRdb to about 2020). Library generation was performed with the immunoSEQ multiplex PCR assay. What TCRdb holds here is the immuneACCESS table cut down to in-frame rearrangements. Part of the clones is not present; checked against another copy, under half of the missing clones reflect an unresolved V gene, and the others are unexplained. This sample is represented by approximately 350,000 clones; about 83% of them were singletons. The ten largest clones take up around 3% of the sample. Sequencing was carried out using peripheral blood. These receptors were taken from a man younger than 40 with active or convalescent COVID-19.

V and J are TRBV12-5 and TRBJ2-2, with D tentatively TRBD2 (6 bases). CDR3 length equals 15 residues. Germline loops: CDR1 LGHNT, CDR2 FRNRAP. Trimming left V 1 base short and J 4 bases short, with 10 bases between. The CDR3 here is CASGLGDSFTGELFF. CDR3 nucleotide sequence: TGTGCTAGTGGTTTGGGGGACTCCTTCACCGGGGAGCTGTTTTTT. Using reference TRBV12-5 and TRBJ2-2 for the parts outside the CDR3, the full variable domain is DARVTQTPRHKVTEMGQEVTMRCQPILGHNTVFWYRQTMMQGLELLAYFRNRAPLDDSGMPKDRFSAEMPDATLATLKIQPSEPRDSAVYFCASGLGDSFTGELFFGEGSRLTVL.

CDR3 sequence: CAISELSGVSYNEQFF. The CDR3 bases are TGTGCCATCAGTGAGCTTTCGGGTGTTTCCTACAATGAGCAGTTCTTC. This rearrangement joins TRBV10-3 to TRBJ2-1; D is unclear. The CDR3 has 16 amino acids. V gave up 2 bases and J gave up 1 base, with 12 bases separating them. Germline-derived CDR1 and CDR2 are ENHRY and SYGVKD.

V is TRBV21-1 and J is TRBJ2-2; the D call of TRBD1 is as the table states it, not checked on the DNA. TRBV21-1 is classified as a pseudogene. The length of the CDR3 is 16 residues. The CDR3 region is CASSPPQGEETGELFF. The CDR3, as DNA: TGTGCCAGCAGCCCCCCCCAGGGGGAAGAAACCGGGGAGCTGTTTTTT.

This chain uses TRBV5-4 with TRBJ2-5, with D possibly TRBD2 on 6 matching bases. CDR3 length: 14 amino acids. Trimming removed 0 bases at V and 4 bases at J, with 10 bases between. Germline CDR1 SGHNT, CDR2 YYREEE (reference sequence). CDR3 DNA sequence: TGTGCCAGCAGCTTGGCCCGGGGAGGAGAGACCCAGTACTTC. As protein: CASSLARGGETQYF.

The gene calls are TRBV5-4 and TRBJ2-5, with D hard to call. The CDR3 totals 13 residues. V gave up 4 bases and J gave up 0 bases, with 7 bases separating them. Germline CDR1 SGHNT, CDR2 YYREEE (reference sequence). CDR3 DNA: TGTGCCAGCAGCCCCGGAGACCAAGAGACCCAGTACTTC. Its translation: CASSPGDQETQYF.

The chain combines TRBV5-6 with TRBJ2-7, with D perhaps TRBD1 (6 bases). Per the germline V gene, CDR1 is SGHDT and CDR2 is YYEEEE. This CDR3 comprises 14 residues. With 2 bases removed from V and 7 bases from J, the gap between germline ends came to 16 bases. The CDR3 protein is CASSLPSGVEEQYF. The CDR3 nucleotides are TGTGCCAGCAGCTTACCCTCAGGGGTGGAGGAGCAGTACTTC.

This chain connects TRBV6-2 or TRBV6-3 to TRBJ2-3; TRBD2 aligns across 9 bases. The CDR3 is made up of 16 amino acids. J was trimmed by 1 base and V by 2 bases; bases with no gene match: 4. Germline V CDR1 and CDR2: MNHEY, SVGEGT. CDR3 nucleotides: TGTGCCAGCAGTTACCGGGCTAGCGGGGGCACAGATACGCAGTATTTT. Residues: CASSYRASGGTDTQYF.

The rearrangement joins TRBV20-1 to TRBJ2-4; unclear D gene. Germline lookup yields CDR1 DFQATT and CDR2 SNEGSKA (reference sequence). The CDR3 totals 10 residues. Trimming stripped 5 bases from V and 7 bases from J, with 6 bases between. The CDR3 DNA is TGCAGTGCTTCCGCGAACATTCAGTACTTC. Its translation: CSASANIQYF.

The rearrangement uses TRBV7-8 and TRBJ2-1; TRBD2 aligns across 14 bases. This CDR3 spans 16 amino acids. Germline CDR1 reads SGHVS; CDR2 reads FQNEAQ. Unmatched junction bases numbered 3, after V lost 5 bases and J lost 3 bases. CDR3 DNA: TGTGCCAGCAGCCGGACTAGCGGGGGGAACTACAATGAGCAGTTCTTC. It translates to CASSRTSGGNYNEQFF.

The chain uses TRBV27 and TRBJ1-2, with 7 bases that match TRBD1. This CDR3 has 14 residues. V was pared by 3 bases and J by 4 bases, with 5 bases of the junction left unmatched. CDR1 is MNHEY, CDR2 SMNVEV, per germline (reference sequence). CDR3 coding DNA: TGTGCCAGCAGTTTTTTAGCAGGGGGCTATGGCTACACCTTC. This sequence encodes CASSFLAGGYGYTF.

This rearrangement joins TRBV4-1 to TRBJ2-2; D is perhaps TRBD2 (5 bases). The V end lost 1 base, the J end lost 5 bases, and 17 bases lay between the germline ends. The CDR3 totals 17 residues. Germline-derived CDR1 and CDR2 are MGHRA and YSYEKL. The CDR3 DNA sequence: TGCGCCAGCAGCCAAGGAAGAGGAGCAGGCGGGACCGGGGAGCTGTTTTTT. Amino acid sequence: CASSQGRGAGGTGELFF.

The chain carries TRBV5-1 and TRBJ1-1; 12 nucleotides align to TRBD1. Germline assignment: CDR1 SGHRS and CDR2 YFSETQ. This CDR3 spans 16 amino acids. J lost 1 base, V lost 4 bases, and 5 bases had no gene match. CDR3 sequence reads: CASSLGQGAPNTEAFF. CDR3 DNA: TGCGCCAGCAGCCTGGGACAGGGGGCGCCGAACACTGAAGCTTTCTTT.

The chain uses TRBV24-1 and TRBJ2-3; TRBD2 matches at 16 bases. Unmatched junction bases numbered 12, after V lost 4 bases and J lost 0 bases. Germline V gives CDR1 KGHDR, CDR2 SFDVKD. The CDR3 is made up of 21 amino acids. DNA for the CDR3: TGTGCCACCAGTGACCCGGGACTAGCGGGGGGGTGGGATCCTAGCACAGATACGCAGTATTTT. Residues: CATSDPGLAGGWDPSTDTQYF.

The chain employs TRBV5-4 and TRBJ1-1; TRBD1 is a possible D gene (5 bases). The germline V and J ends were trimmed by 4 bases and 0 bases, with 13 bases remaining between them. CDR1 SGHNT and CDR2 YYREEE come from the germline V gene (reference sequence). This CDR3 contains 15 residues. The CDR3: CASSQGGQLNTEAFF. In nucleotides, the CDR3 is TGTGCCAGCAGCCAGGGTGGCCAGCTGAACACTGAAGCTTTCTTT. The full variable domain, rest sourced from reference TRBV5-4 and TRBJ1-1, is ETGVTQSPTHLIKTRGQQVTLRCSSQSGHNTVSWYQQALGQGPQFIFQYYREEENGRGNFPPRFSGLQFPNYSSELNVNALELDDSALYLCASSQGGQLNTEAFFGQGTRLTVV.